The clone carrying this TCR beta chain was counted a single time. The data derive from a study of T cell changes during pregnancy in multiple sclerosis. This table comes from immunoSEQ multiplex PCR, and its TCRdb copy is limited to in-frame clones, with some not included. The profile shows approximately 63,000 clones, about nine tenths of them singletons. This material consisted of peripheral blood, taken after pregnancy. The TCR originated in a female donor in good health, enrolled as a control in a pregnancy study.

The DNA for the CDR3 is TGTGCCAGCAGTTTTACTAGCGGGGGGCCCCAAGAGACCCAGTACTTC. It specifies CASSFTSGGPQETQYF. The genes are TRBV6-4 and TRBJ2-5, with 12 positions matching TRBD2. This CDR3 is 16 amino acids long. Per germline, CDR1 MRHNA and CDR2 SNTAGT. V was clipped by 5 bases and J by 1 base; unmatched bases: 5.